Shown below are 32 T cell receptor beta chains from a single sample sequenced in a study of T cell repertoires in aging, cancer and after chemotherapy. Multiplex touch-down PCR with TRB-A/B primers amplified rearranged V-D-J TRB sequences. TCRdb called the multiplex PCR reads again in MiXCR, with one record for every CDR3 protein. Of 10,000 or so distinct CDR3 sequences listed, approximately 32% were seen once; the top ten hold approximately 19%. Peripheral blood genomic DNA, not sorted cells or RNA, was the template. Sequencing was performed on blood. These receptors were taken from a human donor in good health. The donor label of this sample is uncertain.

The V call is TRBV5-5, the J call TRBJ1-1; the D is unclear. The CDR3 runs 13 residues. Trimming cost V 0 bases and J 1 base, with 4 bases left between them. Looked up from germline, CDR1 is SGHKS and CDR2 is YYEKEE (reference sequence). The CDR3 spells CASSLEQNTEAFF. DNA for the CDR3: TGTGCCAGCAGCTTGGAGCAGAACACTGAAGCTTTCTTT. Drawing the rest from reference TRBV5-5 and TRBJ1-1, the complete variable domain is DAGVTQSPTHLIKTRGQQVTLRCSPISGHKSVSWYQQVLGQGPQFIFQYYEKEERGRGNFPDRFSARQFPNYSSELNVNALLLGDSALYLCASSLEQNTEAFFGQGTRLTVV.

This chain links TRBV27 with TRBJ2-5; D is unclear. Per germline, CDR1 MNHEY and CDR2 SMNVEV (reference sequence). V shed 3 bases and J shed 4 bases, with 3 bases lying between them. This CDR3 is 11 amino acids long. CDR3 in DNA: TGTGCCAGCAGTTTCACAGAGACCCAGTACTTC. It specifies CASSFTETQYF.

In DNA, the CDR3 is TGTGCCAGCACCTCCCCCGCACTAGCCGTGTACGAGCAGTACTTC. Residues: CASTSPALAVYEQYF. The rearrangement links TRBV6-1 to TRBJ2-7; D might be TRBD2 (6 bases). In germline, CDR1 is MNHNS, CDR2 SASEGT. The CDR3 totals 15 residues. Trimming removed 7 bases at V and 4 bases at J, with 20 bases between.

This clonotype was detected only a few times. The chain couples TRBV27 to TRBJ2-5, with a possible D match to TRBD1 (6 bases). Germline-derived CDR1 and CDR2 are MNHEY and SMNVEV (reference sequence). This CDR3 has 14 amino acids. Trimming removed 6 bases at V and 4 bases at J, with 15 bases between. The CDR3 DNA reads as TGTGCCAGCAGCTATACAGGGTACGGAGAGACCCAGTACTTC. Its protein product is CASSYTGYGETQYF.

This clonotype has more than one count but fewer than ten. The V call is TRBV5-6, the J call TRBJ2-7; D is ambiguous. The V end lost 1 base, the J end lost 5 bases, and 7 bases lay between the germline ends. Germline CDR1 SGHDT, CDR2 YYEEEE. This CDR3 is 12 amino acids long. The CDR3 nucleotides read TGTGCCAGCAGCTTGTTGGGAAACGAGCAGTACTTC. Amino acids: CASSLLGNEQYF.

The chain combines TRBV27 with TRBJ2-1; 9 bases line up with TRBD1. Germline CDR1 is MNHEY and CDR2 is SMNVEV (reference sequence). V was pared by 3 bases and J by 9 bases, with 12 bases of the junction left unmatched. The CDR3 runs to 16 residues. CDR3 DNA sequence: TGTGCCAGCAGTTTCCGCCGGGACAGGGCCTCCAGTGAGCAGTTCTTC. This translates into CASSFRRDRASSEQFF.

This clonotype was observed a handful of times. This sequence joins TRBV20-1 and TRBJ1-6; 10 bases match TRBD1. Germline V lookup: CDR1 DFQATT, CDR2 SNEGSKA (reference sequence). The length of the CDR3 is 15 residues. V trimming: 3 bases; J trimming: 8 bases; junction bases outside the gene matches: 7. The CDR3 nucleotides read TGCAGTGCTAGGGTGACAGGGGGCGCGGATTCACCCCTCCACTTT. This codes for CSARVTGGADSPLHF.

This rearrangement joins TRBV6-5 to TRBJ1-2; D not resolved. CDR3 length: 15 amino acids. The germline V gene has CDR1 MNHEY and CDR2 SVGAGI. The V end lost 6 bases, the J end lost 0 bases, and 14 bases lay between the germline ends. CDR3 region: CASSRTRAANYGYTF. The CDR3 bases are TGTGCCAGCAGCCGTACCCGCGCTGCTAACTATGGCTACACCTTC.

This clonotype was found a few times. The CDR3 nucleotides are TGTGCCAGTACCAGAGACGAAGGCAATCAGCCCCAGCATTTT. Amino acids: CASTRDEGNQPQHF. J is TRBJ1-5 and V is TRBV19; D is uncertain. Trimming took 7 bases from V and 2 from J, leaving 12 bases between them. In germline, CDR1 is LNHDA, CDR2 SQIVND (reference sequence). CDR3 size: 14 residues. The full variable domain, rest sourced from reference TRBV19 and TRBJ1-5, is DGGITQSPKYLFRKEGQNVTLSCEQNLNHDAMYWYRQDPGQGLRLIYYSQIVNDFQKGDIAEGYSVSREKKESFPLTVTSAQKNPTAFYLCASTRDEGNQPQHFGDGTRLSIL.

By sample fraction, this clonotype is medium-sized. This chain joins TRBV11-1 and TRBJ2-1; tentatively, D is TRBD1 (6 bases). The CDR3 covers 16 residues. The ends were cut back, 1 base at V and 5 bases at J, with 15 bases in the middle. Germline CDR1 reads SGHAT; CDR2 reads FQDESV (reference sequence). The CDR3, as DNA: TGTGCCAGCAGCTTAGTCACAGGGCGAGGTGACAATGAGCAGTTCTTC. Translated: CASSLVTGRGDNEQFF. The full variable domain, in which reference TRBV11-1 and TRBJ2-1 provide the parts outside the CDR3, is EAEVAQSPRYKITEKSQAVAFWCDPISGHATLYWYRQILGQGPELLVQFQDESVVDDSQLPKDRFSAERLKGVDSTLKIQPAELGDSAMYLCASSLVTGRGDNEQFFGPGTRLTVL.

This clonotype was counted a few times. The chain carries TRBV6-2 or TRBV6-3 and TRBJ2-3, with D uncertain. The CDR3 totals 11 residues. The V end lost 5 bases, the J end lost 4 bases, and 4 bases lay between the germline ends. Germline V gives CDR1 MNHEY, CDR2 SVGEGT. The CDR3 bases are TGTGCCAGCAGTGAACCAGATACGCAGTATTTT. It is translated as CASSEPDTQYF.

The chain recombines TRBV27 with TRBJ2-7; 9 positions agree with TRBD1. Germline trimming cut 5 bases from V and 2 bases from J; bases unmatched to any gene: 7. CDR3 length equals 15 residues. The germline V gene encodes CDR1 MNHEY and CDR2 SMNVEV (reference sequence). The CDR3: CASSLPGTGTYEQYF. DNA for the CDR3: TGTGCCAGCAGTCTCCCCGGGACAGGGACCTACGAGCAGTACTTC.

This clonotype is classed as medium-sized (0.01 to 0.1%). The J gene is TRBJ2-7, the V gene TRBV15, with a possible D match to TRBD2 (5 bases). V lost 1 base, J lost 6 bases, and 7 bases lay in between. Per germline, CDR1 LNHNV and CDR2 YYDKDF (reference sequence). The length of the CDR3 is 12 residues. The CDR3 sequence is CATSRASLEQYF. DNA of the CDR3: TGTGCCACCAGCAGAGCTAGCCTCGAGCAGTACTTC.

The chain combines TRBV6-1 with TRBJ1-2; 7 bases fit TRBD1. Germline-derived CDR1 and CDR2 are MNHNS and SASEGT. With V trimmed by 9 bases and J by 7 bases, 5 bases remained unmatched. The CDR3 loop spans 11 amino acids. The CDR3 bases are TGTGCCAGTGGGACAGCTCCTGGCTACACCTTC. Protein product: CASGTAPGYTF.

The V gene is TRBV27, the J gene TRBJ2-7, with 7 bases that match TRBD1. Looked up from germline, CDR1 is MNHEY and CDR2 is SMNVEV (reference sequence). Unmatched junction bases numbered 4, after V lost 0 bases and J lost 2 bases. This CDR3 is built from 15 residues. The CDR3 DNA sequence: TGTGCCAGCAGTTTATCAGGGGGCAAGACCTACGAGCAGTACTTC. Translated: CASSLSGGKTYEQYF.

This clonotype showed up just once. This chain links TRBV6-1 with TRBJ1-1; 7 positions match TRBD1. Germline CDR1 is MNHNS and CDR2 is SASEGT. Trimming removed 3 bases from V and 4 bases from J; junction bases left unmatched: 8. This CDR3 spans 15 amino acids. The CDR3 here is CASSDGDRRGTEAFF. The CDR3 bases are TGTGCCAGCAGTGACGGGGACAGAAGAGGCACTGAAGCTTTCTTT.

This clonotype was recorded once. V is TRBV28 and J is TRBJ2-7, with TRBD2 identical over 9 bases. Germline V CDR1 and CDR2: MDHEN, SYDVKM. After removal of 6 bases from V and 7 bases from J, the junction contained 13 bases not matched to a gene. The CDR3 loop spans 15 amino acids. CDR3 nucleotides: TGTGCCAGCAGCTCGGTGGCGGGAGGGCCGAGGGAGCAGTACTTC. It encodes CASSSVAGGPREQYF.

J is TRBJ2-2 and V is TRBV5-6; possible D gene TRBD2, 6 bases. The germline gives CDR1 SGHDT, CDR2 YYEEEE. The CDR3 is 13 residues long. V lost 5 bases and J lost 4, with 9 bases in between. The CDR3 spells CASRAGITGELFF. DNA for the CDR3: TGTGCCAGCAGGGCGGGAATCACCGGGGAGCTGTTTTTT.

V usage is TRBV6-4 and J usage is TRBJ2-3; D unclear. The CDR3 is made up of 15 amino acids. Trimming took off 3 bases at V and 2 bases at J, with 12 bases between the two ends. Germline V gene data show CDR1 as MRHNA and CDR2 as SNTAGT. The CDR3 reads CASSEQPTATDTQYF. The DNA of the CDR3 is TGTGCCAGCAGTGAACAACCCACGGCCACAGATACGCAGTATTTT.

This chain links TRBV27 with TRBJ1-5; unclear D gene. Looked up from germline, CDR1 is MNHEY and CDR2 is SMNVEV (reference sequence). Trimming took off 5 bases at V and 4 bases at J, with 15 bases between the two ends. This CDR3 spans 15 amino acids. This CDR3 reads CASSLILDLNQPQHF. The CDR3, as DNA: TGTGCCAGCAGTCTAATCCTAGACCTTAATCAGCCCCAGCATTTT.

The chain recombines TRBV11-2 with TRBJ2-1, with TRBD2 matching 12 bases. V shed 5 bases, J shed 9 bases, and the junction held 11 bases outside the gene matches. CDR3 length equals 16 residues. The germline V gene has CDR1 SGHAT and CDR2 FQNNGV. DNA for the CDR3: TGTGCCAGCAGCCTCCGGACTAGCGGGGTAATGGGTGAGCAGTTCTTC. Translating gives CASSLRTSGVMGEQFF.

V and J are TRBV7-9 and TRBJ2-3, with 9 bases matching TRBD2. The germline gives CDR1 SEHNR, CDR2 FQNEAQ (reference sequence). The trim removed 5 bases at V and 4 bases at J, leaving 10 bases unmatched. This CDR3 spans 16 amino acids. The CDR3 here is CASSAPAGLAADTQYF. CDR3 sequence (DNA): TGTGCCAGCAGCGCCCCCGCGGGACTAGCAGCAGATACGCAGTATTTT.

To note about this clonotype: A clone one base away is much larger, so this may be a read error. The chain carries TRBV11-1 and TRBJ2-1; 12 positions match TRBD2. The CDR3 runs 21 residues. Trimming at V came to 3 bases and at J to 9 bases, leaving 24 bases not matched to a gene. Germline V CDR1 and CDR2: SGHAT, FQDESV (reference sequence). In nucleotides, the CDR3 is TGTGCCAGCAGCTTGTCTAGCAGACTAGCGGGAGACCCTCATCGGGTTGCTGAGCAGTTCTTC. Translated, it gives CASSLSSRLAGDPHRVAEQFF.

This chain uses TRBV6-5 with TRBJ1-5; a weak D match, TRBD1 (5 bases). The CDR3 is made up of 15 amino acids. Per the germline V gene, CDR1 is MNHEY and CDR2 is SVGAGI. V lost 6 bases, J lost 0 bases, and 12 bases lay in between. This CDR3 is CASRDRGVSNQPQHF. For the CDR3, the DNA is TGTGCCAGCAGGGACCGGGGGGTTAGCAATCAGCCCCAGCATTTT.

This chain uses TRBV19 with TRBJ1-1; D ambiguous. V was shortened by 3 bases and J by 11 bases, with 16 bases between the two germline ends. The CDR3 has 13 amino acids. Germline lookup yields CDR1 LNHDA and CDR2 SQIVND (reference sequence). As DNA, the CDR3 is TGTGCCAGTAGTATCGGGGAGGGTTTAGGGGCTTTCTTT. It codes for CASSIGEGLGAFF.

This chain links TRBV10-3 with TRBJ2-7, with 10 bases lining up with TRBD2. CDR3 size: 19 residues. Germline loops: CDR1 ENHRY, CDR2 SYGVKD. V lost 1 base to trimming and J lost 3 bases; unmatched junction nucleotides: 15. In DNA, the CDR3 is TGTGCCATCAGTGAGTTAACAGCTCTAGCGGGAGAGGTGCGCTACGAGCAGTACTTC. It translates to CAISELTALAGEVRYEQYF.

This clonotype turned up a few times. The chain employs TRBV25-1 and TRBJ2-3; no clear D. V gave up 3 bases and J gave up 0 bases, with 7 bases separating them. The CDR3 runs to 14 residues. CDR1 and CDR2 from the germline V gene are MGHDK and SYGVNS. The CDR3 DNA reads TGTGCCAGCAGTGATTACGGGAGCACAGATACGCAGTATTTT. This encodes CASSDYGSTDTQYF.

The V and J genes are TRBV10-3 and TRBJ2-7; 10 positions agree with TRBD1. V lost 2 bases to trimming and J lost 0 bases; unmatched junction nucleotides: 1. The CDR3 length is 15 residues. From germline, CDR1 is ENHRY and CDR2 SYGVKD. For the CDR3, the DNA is TGTGCCATCAGTGAGGGGACAGGGGACTCCTACGAGCAGTACTTC. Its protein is CAISEGTGDSYEQYF.

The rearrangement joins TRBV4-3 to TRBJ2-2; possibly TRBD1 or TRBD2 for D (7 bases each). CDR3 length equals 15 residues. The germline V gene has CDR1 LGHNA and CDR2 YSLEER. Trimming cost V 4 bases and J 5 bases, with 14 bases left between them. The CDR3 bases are TGCGCCAGCAGCCGGGCCAGGGGGGGAACCGGGGAGCTGTTTTTT. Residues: CASSRARGGTGELFF.

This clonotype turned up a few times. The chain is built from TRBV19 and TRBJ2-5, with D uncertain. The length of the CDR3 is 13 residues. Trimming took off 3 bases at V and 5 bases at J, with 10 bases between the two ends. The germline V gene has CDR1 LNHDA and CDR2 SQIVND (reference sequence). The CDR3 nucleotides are TGTGCCAGTAGTATTCGTAGCCGTGAGACCCAGTACTTC. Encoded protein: CASSIRSRETQYF.

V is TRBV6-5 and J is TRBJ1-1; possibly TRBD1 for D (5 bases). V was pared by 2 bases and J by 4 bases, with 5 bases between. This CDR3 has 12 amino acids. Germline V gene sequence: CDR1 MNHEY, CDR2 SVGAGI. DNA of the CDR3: TGTGCCAGCAGTTACGGGGGCACTGAAGCTTTCTTT. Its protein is CASSYGGTEAFF.

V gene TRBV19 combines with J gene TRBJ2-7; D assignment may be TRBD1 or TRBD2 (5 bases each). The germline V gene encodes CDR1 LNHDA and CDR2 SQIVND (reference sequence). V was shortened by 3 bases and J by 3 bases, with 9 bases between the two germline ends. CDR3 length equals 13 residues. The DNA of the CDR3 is TGTGCCAGTAGTATCAGGGACCGCTACGAGCAGTACTTC. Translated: CASSIRDRYEQYF.